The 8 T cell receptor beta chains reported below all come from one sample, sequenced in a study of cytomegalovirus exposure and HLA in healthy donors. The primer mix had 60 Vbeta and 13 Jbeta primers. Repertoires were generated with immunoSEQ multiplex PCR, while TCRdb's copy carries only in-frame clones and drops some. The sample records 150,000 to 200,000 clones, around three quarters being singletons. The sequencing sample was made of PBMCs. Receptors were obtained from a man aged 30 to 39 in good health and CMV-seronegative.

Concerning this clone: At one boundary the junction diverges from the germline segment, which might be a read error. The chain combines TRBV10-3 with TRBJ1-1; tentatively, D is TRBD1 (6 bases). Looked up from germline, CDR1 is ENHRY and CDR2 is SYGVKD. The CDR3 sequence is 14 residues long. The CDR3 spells CAIRTGIGDTEAFF. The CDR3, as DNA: TGTGCCATCAGAACAGGGATAGGGGACACTGAGGCTTTCTTT.

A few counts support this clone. The CDR3 protein is CASSERQGGRVETQYF. The CDR3 DNA is TGTGCCAGCAGTGAACGTCAGGGAGGGCGTGTTGAGACCCAGTACTTC. The rearrangement links TRBV6-1 to TRBJ2-5; 7 bases match TRBD2. The CDR3 runs 16 residues. The trim removed 2 bases at V and 5 bases at J, leaving 11 bases unmatched. The germline V gene encodes CDR1 MNHNS and CDR2 SASEGT.

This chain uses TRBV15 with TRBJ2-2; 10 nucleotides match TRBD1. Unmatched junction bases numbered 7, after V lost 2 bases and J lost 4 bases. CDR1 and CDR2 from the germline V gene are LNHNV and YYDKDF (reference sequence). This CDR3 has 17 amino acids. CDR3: CATSRPGTGAITGELFF. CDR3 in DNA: TGTGCCACCAGCAGACCTGGGACAGGGGCAATCACCGGGGAGCTGTTTTTT.

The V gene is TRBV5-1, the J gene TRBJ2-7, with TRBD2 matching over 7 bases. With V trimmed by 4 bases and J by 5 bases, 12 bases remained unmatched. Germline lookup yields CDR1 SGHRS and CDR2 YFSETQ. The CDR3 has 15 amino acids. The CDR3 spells CASSRGDGGINEQYF. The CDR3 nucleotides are TGCGCCAGCAGCCGGGGGGACGGGGGGATCAACGAGCAGTACTTC.

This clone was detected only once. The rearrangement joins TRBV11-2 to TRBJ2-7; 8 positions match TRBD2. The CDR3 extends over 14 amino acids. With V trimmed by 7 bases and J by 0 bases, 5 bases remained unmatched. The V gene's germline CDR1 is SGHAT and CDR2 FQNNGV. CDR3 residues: CASTPGLASYEQYF. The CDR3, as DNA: TGTGCCAGCACCCCAGGACTAGCCTCCTACGAGCAGTACTTC.

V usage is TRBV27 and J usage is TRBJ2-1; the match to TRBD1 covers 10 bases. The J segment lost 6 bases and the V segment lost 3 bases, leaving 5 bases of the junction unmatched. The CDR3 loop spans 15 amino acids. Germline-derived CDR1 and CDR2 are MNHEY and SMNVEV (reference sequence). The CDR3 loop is CASSFQDRGFNEQFF. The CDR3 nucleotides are TGTGCCAGCAGTTTCCAGGACAGGGGGTTCAATGAGCAGTTCTTC.

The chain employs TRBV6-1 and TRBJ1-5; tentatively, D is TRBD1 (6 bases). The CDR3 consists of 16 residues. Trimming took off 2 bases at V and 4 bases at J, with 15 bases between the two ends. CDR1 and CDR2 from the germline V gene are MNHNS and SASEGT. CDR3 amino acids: CASSEFLGAVNQPQHF. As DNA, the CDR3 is TGTGCCAGCAGTGAATTCCTGGGGGCGGTTAATCAGCCCCAGCATTTT.

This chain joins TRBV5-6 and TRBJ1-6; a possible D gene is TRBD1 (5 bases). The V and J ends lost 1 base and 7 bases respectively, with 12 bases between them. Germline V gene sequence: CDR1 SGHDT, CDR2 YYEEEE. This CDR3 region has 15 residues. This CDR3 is CASSLLGRTNSPLHF. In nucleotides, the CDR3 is TGTGCCAGCAGCTTGCTGGGAAGGACAAATTCACCCCTCCACTTT.